This TCR beta chain was sequenced in a study of blood T cell repertoires in COVID-19. Across the study: COVID-19 samples, acute and convalescent, were from the United States, Italy and Spain.

Trimming took 1 base from V and 5 from J, leaving 14 bases between them. CDR3 length: 16 amino acids. Germline-derived CDR1 and CDR2 are SGHTA and FQGNSA. Individuals drawn from approximately 26 US areas were about 18 to 90 years old. Shortly before study entry, within 2 weeks, exposed participants had met a COVID-19 case. Sequencing used immunoSEQ multiplex PCR; TCRdb keeps in-frame clones, though not all of them. The repertoire holds about 150,000 clones, roughly 89% seen once, with around 5.4% in the top ten. Sequencing used PBMCs or T cells enriched from blood (not recorded which). The source of this sequence is a woman between 50 and 59 years old who had been exposed to COVID-19. The chain is built from TRBV7-2 and TRBJ2-2, with D uncertain. CDR3 DNA sequence: TGTGCCAGCAGCTTAGGGATAGCCCTCGGGACCGGGGAGCTGTTTTTT. Protein sequence: CASSLGIALGTGELFF.